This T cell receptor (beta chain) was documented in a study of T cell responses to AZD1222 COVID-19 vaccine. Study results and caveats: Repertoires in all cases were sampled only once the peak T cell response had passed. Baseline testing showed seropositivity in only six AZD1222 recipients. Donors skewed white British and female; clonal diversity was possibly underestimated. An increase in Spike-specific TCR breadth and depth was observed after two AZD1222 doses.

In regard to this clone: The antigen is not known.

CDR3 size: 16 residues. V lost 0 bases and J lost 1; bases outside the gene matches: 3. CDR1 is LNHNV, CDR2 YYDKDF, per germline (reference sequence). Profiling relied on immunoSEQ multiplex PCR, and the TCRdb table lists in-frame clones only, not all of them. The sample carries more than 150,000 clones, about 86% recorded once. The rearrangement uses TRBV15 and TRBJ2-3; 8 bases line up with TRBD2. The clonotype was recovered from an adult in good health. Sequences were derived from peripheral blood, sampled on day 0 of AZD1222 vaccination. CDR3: CATSRDRAGGTDTQYF. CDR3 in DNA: TGTGCCACCAGCAGAGATCGAGCGGGAGGCACAGATACGCAGTATTTT.